This paragraph reports one TCR beta chain. Its specific antigen is unknown. Base-call qualities are not available, and no considerably larger clone is one nucleotide away. The time point label of this sample denotes: second blood draw from one MS patient after hematopoietic stem cell transplantation. To demonstrate the VDJtools post-analysis software, TCR beta repertoires were profiled from the peripheral blood of about a dozen young patients with multiple sclerosis. The patients with multiple sclerosis were children and adolescents between roughly 6 and 16 years of age. This sample stems from a study of post-analysis software for immune sequencing data (dated by TCRdb to the mid-2010s). Broadly, across the study: Relapsing-remitting, secondary progressive and progressive-relapsing multiple sclerosis were recorded as disease courses, and subtype annotation was lacking for some patients. The patient repertoires were compared against around eleven previously published healthy control repertoires obtained from donors aged roughly 6 to 25 years. A subset of samples was prepared in parallel using single-end sample barcoding, then pooled and co-amplified after Illumina adapter ligation. Study-wide findings and limitations: A handful of TRBV segments, including TRBV5-6, TRBV5-1 and TRBV20-1, were significantly more frequent in patients than controls. Multiple sclerosis patients had significantly lower normalized Chao1 diversity than controls, a result that suggests substantial peripheral T-cell clonal expansion. The control group was slightly older than the multiple sclerosis patient group. Direct clustering with F measure showed strong co-clustering of samples prepared in the same batch, prompting a batch-effect correction.

Between the V and J ends, shortened by 4 bases and 7 bases respectively, the junction contains 4 bases. The germline V gene encodes CDR1 MNHNY and CDR2 SVGAGI (reference sequence). The CDR3, from cysteine to phenylalanine, totals 11 residues. Here the CDR3 DNA is all that survives: 33 bases in frame from base 1. Library preparation was by PCR. TCRdb records Illumina HiSeq 2500 as the sequencer. Unique molecular identifiers were incorporated into TCR beta cDNA libraries to reduce PCR and sequencing biases. Per 1 to 10 million input T cells, approximately 500,000 cDNA molecules were obtained, such that each molecule approximated one T cell. The same protocol used for the earlier healthy control dataset was applied to prepare and sequence the patient libraries. Within a given batch, samples were prepared together, multiplexed and sequenced on the same HiSeq lane. For the original study's pipeline: MIGEC was used to process the raw barcoded reads, and molecular identifier groups with only a single read were discarded before consensus assembly and CDR3 extraction. VDJtools was used for post-analysis of the clonotype tables, with diversity normalized by down-sampling every dataset to the smallest sample size. In repertoire overlap clustering, CDR3 amino acid sequences, but not nucleotide sequences, were matched to correct batch-related cross-sample contamination. TCRdb reran the public reads through fastp at Q25 and MiXCR, keeping productive beta chains. A single entry per CDR3 protein holds the most common genes and DNA from its merged rows. The V and J calls and clone size come from TCRdb's table, not from the authors' own analysis. Present in this sample are under 200,000 distinct CDR3 sequences, about 37% of which were seen just once. The top ten clones comprise over 25% of the sample.

The source material was blood, sampled after autologous hematopoietic stem cell transplantation. The clonotype comes from a girl aged 5 to 17 with multiple sclerosis. Donor details come from another sample of the same person, matched by shared clones. Recombination joined TRBV6-6 with TRBJ1-4, with the D segment identity uncertain. The DNA reads TGTGCCAGCAGTTTAAGTGAAAAACTGTTTTTT. Its coded protein is CASSLSEKLFF.